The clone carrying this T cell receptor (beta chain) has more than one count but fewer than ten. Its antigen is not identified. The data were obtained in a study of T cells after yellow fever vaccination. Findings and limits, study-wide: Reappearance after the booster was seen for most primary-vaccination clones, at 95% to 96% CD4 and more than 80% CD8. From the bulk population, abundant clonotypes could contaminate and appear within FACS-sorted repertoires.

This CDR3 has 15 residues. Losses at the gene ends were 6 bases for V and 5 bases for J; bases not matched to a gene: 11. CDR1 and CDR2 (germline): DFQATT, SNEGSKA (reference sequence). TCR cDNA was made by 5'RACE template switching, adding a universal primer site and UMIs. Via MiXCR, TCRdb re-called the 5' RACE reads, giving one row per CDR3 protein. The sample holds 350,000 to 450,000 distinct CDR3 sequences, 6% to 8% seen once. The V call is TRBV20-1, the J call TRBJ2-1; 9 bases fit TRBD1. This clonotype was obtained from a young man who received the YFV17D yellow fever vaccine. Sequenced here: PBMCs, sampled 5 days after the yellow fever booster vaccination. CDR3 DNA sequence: TGCAGTGCCAAGCCGGGACAGGGCTTACACAATGAGCAGTTCTTC. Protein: CSAKPGQGLHNEQFF.